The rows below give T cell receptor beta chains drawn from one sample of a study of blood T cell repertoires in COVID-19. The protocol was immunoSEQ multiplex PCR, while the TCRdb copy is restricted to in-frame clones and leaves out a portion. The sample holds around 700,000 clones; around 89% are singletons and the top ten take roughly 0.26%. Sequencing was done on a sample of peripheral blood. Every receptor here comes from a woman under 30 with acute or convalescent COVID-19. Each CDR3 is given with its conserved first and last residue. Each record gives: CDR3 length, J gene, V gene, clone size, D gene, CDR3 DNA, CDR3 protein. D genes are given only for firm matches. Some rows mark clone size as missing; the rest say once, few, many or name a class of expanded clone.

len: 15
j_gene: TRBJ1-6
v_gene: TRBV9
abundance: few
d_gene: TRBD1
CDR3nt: TGTGCCAGCAGCCCCTGGGACAGGGGCGGTTCACCCCTCCACTTT
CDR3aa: CASSPWDRGGSPLHF

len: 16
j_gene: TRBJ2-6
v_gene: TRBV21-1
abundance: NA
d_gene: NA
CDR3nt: TGTGCCAGCAGCAAAGCGCTGGGGCTCGGGGCCAACGTCCTGACTTTC
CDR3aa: CASSKALGLGANVLTF

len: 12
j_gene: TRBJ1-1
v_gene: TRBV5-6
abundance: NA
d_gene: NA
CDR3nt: TGTGCCAGCAGCACTCTGAATACTGAAGCTTTCTTT
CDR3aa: CASSTLNTEAFF

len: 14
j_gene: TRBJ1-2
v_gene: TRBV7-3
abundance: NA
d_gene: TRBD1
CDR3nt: TGTGCCAGCAGCCCCGGACAGGGAAACTATGGCTACACCTTC
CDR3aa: CASSPGQGNYGYTF

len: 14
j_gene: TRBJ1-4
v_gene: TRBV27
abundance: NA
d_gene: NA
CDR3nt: TGTGCCAGCAGTTTCCAGGCCCCCGCGGAAAAACTGTTTTTT
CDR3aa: CASSFQAPAEKLFF

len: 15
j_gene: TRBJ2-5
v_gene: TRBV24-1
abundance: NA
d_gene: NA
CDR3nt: TGTGCCACCAGTCACCGGACAGCCCTGAGAGAGACCCAGTACTTC
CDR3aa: CATSHRTALRETQYF

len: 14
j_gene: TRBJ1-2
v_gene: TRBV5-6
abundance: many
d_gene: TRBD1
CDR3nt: TGTGCCAGCAGCGGGGACAGGGACATCTATGGCTACACCTTC
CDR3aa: CASSGDRDIYGYTF

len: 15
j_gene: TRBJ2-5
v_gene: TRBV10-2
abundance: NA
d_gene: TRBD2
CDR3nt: TGCGCCAGCATGACTAGCGGGGGGCCTCAAGAGACCCAGTACTTC
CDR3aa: CASMTSGGPQETQYF

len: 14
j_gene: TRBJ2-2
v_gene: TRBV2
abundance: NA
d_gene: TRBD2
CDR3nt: TGTGCCAGCAGTGTCCTAGCGGGAACCGGGGAGCTGTTTTTT
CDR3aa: CASSVLAGTGELFF

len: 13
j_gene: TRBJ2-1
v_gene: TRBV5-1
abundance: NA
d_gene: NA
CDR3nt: TGCGCCAGCAGTTCGGGTATAGACAATGAGCAGTTCTTC
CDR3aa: CASSSGIDNEQFF

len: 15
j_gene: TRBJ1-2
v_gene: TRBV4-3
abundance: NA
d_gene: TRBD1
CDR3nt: TGCGCCAGCAGCCTGGGGACAGGGGAAGGCTATGGCTACACCTTC
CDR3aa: CASSLGTGEGYGYTF

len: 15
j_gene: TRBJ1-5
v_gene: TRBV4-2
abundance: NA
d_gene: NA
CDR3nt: TGTGCCAGCAGCCTTCGGACAGATAGCAATCAGCCCCAGCATTTT
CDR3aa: CASSLRTDSNQPQHF

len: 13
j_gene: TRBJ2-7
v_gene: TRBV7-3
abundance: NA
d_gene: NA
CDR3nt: TGTGCCAGCAGCTTTGTGACGGGTGGGGAGCAGTACTTC
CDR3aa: CASSFVTGGEQYF

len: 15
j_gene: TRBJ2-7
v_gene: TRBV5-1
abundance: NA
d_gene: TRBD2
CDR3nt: TGCGCCAGCAGCTTTAGCACTAGCGGCTCCTACGAGCAGTACTTC
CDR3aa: CASSFSTSGSYEQYF

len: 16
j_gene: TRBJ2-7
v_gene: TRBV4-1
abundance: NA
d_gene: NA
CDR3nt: TGCGCCAGCAGCCAAGTACTTGAGAACGCTAACTACGAGCAGTACTTC
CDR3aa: CASSQVLENANYEQYF

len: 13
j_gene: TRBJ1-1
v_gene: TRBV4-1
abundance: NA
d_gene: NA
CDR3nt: TGCGCCAGCAGACCGGGATTGAACACTGAAGCTTTCTTT
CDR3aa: CASRPGLNTEAFF

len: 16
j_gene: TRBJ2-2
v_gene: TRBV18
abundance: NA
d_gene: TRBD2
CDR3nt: TGTGCCAGCCTTAAGAGCGGGGGATCGAACACCGGGGAGCTGTTTTTT
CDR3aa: CASLKSGGSNTGELFF

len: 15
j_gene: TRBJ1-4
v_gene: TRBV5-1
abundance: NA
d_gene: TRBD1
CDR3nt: TGCGCCAGCAGCTTGGAGCAGGGGGCTAATGAAAAACTGTTTTTT
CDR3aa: CASSLEQGANEKLFF

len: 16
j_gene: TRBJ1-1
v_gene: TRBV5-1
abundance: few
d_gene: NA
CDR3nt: TGCGCCAGCAGCTCCCGCGGGCCCGGGACACCTAATGAAGCTTTCTTT
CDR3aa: CASSSRGPGTPNEAFF

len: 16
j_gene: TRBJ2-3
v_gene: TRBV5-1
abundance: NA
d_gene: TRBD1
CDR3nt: TGCGCCAGCAGCGCCGGGACAGGGGGATTTACAGATACGCAGTATTTT
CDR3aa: CASSAGTGGFTDTQYF

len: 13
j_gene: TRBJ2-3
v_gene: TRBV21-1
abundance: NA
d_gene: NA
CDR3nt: TGTGCCTGGGGGGTTAGGTGGGCAGATACGCAGTATTTT
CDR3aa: CAWGVRWADTQYF

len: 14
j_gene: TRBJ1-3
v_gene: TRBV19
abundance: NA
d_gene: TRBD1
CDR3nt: TGTGCCACTACCCGGACAGGCCAAGGAAACACCATATATTTT
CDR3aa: CATTRTGQGNTIYF

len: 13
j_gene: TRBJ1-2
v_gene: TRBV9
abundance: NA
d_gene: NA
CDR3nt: TGTGCCAGCAGCGTAGAAAGGGGGTATGGCTACACCTTC
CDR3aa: CASSVERGYGYTF

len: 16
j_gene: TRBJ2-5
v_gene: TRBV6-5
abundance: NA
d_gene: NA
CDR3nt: TGTGCCAGCAGTTACCCCCCGCTAGCCGTTGCAGAGACCCAGTACTTC
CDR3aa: CASSYPPLAVAETQYF

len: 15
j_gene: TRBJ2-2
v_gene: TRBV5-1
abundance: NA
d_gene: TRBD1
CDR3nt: TGCGCCAGCGCCAAGGGGGACAGGCCCACCGGGGAGCTGTTTTTT
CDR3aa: CASAKGDRPTGELFF

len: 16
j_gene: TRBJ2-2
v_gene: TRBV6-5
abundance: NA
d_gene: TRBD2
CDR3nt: TGTGCCAGCAGTTATTTGGGAGCGGGGGGGACCGGGGAGCTGTTTTTT
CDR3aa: CASSYLGAGGTGELFF

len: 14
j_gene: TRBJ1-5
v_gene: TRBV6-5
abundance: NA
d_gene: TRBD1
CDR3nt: TGTGCCAGCAGACTCCAGGGGGAAACTCAGCCCCAGCATTTT
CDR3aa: CASRLQGETQPQHF

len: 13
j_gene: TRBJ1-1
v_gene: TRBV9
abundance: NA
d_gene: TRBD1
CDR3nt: TGTGCCAGCAGCGGGACAGGGGGTACTGAAGCTTTCTTT
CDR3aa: CASSGTGGTEAFF

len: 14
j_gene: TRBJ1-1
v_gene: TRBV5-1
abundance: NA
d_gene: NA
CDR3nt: TGCGCCAGCAGCCAACGCACAGGGCTGACTGAAGCTTTCTTT
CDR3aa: CASSQRTGLTEAFF

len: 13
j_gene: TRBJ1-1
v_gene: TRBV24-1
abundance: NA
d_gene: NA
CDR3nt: TGTGCCACCAGGGGCAAGGACAGTGGGGAAGCTTTCTTT
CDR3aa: CATRGKDSGEAFF

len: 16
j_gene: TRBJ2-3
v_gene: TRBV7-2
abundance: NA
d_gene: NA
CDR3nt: TGTGCCAGCAGCTTAGCTGGGGGGGCGGGGGCAGATACGCAGTATTTT
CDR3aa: CASSLAGGAGADTQYF